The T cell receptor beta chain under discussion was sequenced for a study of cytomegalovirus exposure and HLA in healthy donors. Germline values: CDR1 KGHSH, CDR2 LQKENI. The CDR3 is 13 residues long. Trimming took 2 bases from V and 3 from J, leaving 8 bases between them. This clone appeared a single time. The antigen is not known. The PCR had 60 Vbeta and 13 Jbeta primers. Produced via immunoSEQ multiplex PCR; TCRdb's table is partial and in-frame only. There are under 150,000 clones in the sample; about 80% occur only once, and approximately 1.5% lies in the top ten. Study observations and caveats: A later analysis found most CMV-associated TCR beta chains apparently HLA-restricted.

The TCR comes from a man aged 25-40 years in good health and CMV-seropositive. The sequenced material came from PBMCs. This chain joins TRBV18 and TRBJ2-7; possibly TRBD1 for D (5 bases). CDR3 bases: TGTGCCAGCTCACCAGACAGTTACTACGAGCAGTACTTC. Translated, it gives CASSPDSYYEQYF.